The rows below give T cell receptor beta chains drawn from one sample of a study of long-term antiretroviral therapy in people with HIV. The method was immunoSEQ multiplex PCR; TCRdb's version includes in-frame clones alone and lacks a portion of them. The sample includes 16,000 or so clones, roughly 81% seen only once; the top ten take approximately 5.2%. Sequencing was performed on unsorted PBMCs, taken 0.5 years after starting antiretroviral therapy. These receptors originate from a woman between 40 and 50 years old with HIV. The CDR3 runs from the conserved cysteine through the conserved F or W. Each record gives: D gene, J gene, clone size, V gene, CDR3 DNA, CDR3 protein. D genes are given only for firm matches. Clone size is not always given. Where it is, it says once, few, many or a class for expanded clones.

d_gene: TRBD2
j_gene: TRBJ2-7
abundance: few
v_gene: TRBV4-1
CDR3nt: TGCGCCAGCAGCCCAACTAGCGGGGTAGCCTACGAGCAGTACTTC
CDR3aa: CASSPTSGVAYEQYF

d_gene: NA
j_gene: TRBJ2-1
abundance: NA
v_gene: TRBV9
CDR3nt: TGTGCCAGCAGCGTGGGACCCCTTAATGAGCAGTTCTTC
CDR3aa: CASSVGPLNEQFF

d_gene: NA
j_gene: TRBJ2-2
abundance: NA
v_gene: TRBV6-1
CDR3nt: TGTGCCAGCAGGGGTTCCTTGAACACCGGGGAGCTGTTTTTT
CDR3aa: CASRGSLNTGELFF

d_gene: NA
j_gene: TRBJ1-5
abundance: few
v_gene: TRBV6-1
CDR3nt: TGTGCCAGCATGGTTCGGGGTAATCAGCCCCAGCATTTT
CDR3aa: CASMVRGNQPQHF

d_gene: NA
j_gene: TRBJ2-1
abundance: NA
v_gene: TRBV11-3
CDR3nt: TGTGCCAGCAGCTCCTCCGGGACTCAGGGCGGGAATGAGCAGTTCTTC
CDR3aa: CASSSSGTQGGNEQFF

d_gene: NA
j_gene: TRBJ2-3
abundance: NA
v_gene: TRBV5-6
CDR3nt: TGTGCCAGCAGCTTGCCGGGACCCCAGGATACGCAGTATTTT
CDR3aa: CASSLPGPQDTQYF

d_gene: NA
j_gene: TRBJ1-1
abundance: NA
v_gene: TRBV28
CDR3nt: TGTGCCAGCAGTTATCTGAGACAGTTTAGGACTGAAGCTTTCTTT
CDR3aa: CASSYLRQFRTEAFF

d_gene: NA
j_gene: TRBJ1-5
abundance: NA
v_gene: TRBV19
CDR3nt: TGTGCCAGCGCGTGGGACGGGAATCAGCCCCAGCATTTT
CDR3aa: CASAWDGNQPQHF

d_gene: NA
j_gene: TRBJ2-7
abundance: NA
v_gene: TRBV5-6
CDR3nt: TGTGCCAGCAGCATGACCAATACTAGAATCTACGAGCAGTACTTC
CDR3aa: CASSMTNTRIYEQYF

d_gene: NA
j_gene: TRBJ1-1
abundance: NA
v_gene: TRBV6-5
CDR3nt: TGTGCCAGCAGTTTTCAACTTATGAACACTGAAGCTTTCTTT
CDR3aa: CASSFQLMNTEAFF

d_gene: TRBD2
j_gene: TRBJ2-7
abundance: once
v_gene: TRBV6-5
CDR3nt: TGTGCCAGCAGCTTAGCGGGAGGGTCCTACGAGCAGTACTTC
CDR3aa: CASSLAGGSYEQYF

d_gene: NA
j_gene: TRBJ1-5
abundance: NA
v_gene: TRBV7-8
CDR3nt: TGTGCCAGCAGCTTAGTTTACCCAGGGGAGAATCAGCCCCAGCATTTT
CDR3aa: CASSLVYPGENQPQHF

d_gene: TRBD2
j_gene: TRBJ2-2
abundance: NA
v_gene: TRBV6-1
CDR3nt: TGTGCCAGCAGTGTGGTCGGTAGGGGACTAGCAGCGGCCGGGGAGCTGTTTTTT
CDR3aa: CASSVVGRGLAAAGELFF

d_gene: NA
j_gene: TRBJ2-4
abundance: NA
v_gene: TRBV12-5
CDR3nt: TGTGCTAGTGGTCTGGACCAATTTTTAGCCAAAAACATTCAGTACTTC
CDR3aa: CASGLDQFLAKNIQYF